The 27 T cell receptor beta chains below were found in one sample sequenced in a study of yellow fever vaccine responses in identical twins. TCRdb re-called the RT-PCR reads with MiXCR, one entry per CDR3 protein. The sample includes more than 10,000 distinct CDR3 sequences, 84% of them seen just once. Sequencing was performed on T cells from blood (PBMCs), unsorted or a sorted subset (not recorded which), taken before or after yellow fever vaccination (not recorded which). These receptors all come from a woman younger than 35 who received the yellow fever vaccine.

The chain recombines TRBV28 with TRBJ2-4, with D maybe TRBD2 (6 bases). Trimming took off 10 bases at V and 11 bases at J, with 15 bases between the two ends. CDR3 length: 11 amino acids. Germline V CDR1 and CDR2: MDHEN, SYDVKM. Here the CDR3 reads CATSGLKLQYF. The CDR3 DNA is TGTGCCACCAGCGGGCTAAAGCTTCAGTACTTC.

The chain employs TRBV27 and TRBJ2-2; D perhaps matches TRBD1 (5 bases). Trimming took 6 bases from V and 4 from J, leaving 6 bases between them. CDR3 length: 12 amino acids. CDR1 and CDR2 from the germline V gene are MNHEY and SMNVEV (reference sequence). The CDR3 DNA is TGTGCCAGCAGCAGGGCCACCGGGGAGCTGTTTTTT. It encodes CASSRATGELFF.

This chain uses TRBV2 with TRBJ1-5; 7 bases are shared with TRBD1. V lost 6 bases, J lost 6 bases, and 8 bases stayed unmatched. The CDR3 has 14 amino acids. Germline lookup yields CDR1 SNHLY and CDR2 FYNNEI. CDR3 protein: CASRDGTAPQPQHF. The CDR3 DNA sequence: TGTGCCAGCAGAGACGGGACAGCTCCTCAGCCCCAGCATTTT.

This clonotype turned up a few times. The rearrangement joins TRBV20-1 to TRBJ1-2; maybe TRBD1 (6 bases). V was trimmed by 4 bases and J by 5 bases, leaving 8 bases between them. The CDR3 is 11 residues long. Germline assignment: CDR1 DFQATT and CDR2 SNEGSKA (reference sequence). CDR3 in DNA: TGCAGTGCTAAACAGGGTTATGGCTACACCTTC. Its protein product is CSAKQGYGYTF.

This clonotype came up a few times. This chain's CDR3 is CASSQDATSGSSSTDTQYF. In DNA, the CDR3 is TGCGCCAGCAGCCAAGACGCCACTAGCGGGTCTTCTAGCACAGATACGCAGTATTTT. This chain joins TRBV4-3 and TRBJ2-3; TRBD2 matches 9 bases. This CDR3 has 19 residues. Germline V gene lookup returns CDR1 LGHNA and CDR2 YSLEER. Trimming cost V 0 bases and J 0 bases; bases outside gene matches: 10.

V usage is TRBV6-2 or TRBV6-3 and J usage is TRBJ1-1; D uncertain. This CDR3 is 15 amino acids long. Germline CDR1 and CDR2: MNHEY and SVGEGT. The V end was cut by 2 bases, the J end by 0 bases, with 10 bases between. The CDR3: CASSYGWTVNTEAFF. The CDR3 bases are TGTGCCAGCAGTTACGGCTGGACGGTGAACACTGAAGCTTTCTTT.

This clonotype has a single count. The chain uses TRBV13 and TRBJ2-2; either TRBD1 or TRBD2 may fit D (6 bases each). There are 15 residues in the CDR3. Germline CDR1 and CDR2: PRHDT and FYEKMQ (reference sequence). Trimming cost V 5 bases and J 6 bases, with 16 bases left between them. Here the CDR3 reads CASSTRGELAGELFF. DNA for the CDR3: TGTGCCAGCAGCACGAGGGGGGAACTAGCCGGGGAGCTGTTTTTT.

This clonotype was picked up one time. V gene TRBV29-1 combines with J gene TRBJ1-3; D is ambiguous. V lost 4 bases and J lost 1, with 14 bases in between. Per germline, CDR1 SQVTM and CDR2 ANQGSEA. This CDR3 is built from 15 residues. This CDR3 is CSVGSLELSGNTIYF. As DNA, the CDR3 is TGCAGCGTTGGAAGCCTTGAACTTTCTGGAAACACCATATATTTT.

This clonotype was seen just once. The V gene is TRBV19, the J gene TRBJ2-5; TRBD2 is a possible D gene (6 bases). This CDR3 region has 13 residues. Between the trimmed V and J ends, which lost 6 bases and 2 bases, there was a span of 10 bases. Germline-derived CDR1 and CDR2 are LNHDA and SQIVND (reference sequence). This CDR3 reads CASSQLAQETQYF. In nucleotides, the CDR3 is TGTGCCAGTAGCCAACTAGCTCAAGAGACCCAGTACTTC.

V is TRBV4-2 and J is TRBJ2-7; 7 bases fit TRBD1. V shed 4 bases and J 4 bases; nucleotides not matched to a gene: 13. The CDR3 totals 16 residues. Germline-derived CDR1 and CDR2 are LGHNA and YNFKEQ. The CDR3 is CASSLSPGTDHYEQYF. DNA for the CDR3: TGTGCCAGCAGCCTGTCCCCCGGGACAGATCATTACGAGCAGTACTTC.

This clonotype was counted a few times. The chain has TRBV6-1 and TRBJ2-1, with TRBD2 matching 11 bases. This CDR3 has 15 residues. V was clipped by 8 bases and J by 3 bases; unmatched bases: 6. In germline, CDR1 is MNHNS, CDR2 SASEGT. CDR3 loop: CASGSGTSGYNEQFF. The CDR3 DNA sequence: TGTGCCAGCGGATCCGGGACTAGCGGCTACAATGAGCAGTTCTTC.

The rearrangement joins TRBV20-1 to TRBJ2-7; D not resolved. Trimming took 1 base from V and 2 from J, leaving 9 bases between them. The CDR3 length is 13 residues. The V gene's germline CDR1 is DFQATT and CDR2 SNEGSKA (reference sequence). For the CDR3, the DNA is TGCAGTGCTAGAGCGTGGAGCACCTACGAGCAGTACTTC. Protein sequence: CSARAWSTYEQYF.

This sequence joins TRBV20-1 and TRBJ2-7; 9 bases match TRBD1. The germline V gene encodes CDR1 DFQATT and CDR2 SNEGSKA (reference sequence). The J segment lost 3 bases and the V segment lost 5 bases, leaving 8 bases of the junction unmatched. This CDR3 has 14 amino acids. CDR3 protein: CSAYSPTGGYEQYF. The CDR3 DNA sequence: TGCAGTGCTTATTCTCCGACAGGGGGCTACGAGCAGTACTTC.

The CDR3 loop is CASSSGAAGAQYF. CDR3 coding DNA: TGTGCCAGCAGCTCAGGGGCAGCTGGCGCCCAGTACTTC. The rearrangement joins TRBV11-3 to TRBJ2-5; maybe TRBD1 (6 bases). There are 13 residues in the CDR3. Germline V CDR1 and CDR2: SGHNT, YENEEA. V was clipped by 4 bases and J by 9 bases, with 15 bases between them.

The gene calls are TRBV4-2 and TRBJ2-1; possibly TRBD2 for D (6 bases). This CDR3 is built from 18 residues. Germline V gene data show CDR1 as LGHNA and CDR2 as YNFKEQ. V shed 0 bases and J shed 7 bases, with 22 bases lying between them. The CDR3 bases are TGTGCCAGCAGCCAAGAGCCCCACCAGGGACTGGGCGAGAATGAGCAGTTCTTC. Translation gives CASSQEPHQGLGENEQFF.

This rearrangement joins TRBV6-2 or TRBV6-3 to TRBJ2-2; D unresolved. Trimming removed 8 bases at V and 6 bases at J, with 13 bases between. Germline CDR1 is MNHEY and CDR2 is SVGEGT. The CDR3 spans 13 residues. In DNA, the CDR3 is TGTGCCAGCCGTGATCGGGTCCCCGGGGAGCTGTTTTTT. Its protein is CASRDRVPGELFF.

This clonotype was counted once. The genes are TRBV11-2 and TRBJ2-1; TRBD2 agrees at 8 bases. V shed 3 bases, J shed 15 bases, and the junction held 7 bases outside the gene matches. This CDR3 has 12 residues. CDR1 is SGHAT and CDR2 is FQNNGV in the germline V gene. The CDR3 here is CASSLGGLDGFF. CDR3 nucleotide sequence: TGTGCCAGCAGCTTGGGGGGACTAGACGGGTTCTTC.

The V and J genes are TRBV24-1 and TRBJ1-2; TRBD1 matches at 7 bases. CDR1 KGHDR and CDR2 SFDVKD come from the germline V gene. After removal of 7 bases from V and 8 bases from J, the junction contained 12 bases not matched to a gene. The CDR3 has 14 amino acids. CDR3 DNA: TGTGCCACCAGCTCACCCAACGACAGGGAGGGCTACACCTTC. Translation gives CATSSPNDREGYTF.

CDR3 nucleotides: TGTGCCAGCAGTTACTCGGAGGAGGGGAGCGAGCAGTACTTC. As protein: CASSYSEEGSEQYF. The chain is built from TRBV6-5 and TRBJ2-7; a possible D gene is TRBD2 (6 bases). This CDR3 comprises 14 residues. V was cut by 0 bases and J by 6 bases, with 12 bases left in between. Germline CDR1 reads MNHEY; CDR2 reads SVGAGI.

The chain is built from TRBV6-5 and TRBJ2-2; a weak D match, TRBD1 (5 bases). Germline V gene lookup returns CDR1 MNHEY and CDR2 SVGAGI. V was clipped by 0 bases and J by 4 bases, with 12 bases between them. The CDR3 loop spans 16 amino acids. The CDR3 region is CASSYSPGHSTGELFF. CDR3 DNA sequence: TGTGCCAGCAGTTACTCGCCAGGGCATTCCACCGGGGAGCTGTTTTTT.

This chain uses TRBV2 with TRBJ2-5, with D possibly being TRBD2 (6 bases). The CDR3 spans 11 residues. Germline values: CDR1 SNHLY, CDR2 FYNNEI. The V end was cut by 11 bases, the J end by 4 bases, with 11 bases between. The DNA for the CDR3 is TGTGCCGGAGCGGGTGGAGAGACCCAGTACTTC. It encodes CAGAGGETQYF.

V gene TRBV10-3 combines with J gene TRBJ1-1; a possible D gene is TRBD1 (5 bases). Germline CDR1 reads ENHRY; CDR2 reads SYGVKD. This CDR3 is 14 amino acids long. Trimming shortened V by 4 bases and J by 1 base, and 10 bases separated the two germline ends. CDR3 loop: CAISGGTENTEAFF. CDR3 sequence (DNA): TGTGCCATCAGTGGCGGGACGGAGAACACTGAAGCTTTCTTT.

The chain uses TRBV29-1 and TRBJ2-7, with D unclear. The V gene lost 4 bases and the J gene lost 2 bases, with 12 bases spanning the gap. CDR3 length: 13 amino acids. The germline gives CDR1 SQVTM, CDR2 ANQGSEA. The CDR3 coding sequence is TGCAGCGTTGGATCAGATGCCCCCTACGAGCAGTACTTC. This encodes CSVGSDAPYEQYF.

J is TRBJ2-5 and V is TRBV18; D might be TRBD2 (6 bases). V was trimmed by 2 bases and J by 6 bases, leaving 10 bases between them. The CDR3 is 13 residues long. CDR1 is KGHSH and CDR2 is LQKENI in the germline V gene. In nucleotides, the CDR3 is TGTGCCAGCTCACCAATTCGGGGGAAGACCCAGTACTTC. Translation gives CASSPIRGKTQYF.

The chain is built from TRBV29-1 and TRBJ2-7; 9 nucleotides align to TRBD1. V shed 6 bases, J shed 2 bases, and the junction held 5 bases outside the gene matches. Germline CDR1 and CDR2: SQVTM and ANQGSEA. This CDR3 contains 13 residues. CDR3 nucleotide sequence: TGCAGCGTAGCCGGGACAGGGACCTACGAGCAGTACTTC. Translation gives CSVAGTGTYEQYF.

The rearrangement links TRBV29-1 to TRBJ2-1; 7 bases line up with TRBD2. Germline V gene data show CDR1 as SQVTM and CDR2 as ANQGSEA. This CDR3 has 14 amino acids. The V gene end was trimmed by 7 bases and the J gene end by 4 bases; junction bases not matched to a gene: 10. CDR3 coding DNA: TGCAGCGGAGCTAGCGGTTCAGATTACAATGAGCAGTTCTTC. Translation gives CSGASGSDYNEQFF.

CDR3: CASSRSGSYEQYF. CDR3 DNA: TGTGCCAGCAGCCGTTCCGGGAGCTACGAGCAGTACTTC. The chain employs TRBV14 and TRBJ2-7; perhaps TRBD2 as D (6 bases). CDR1 and CDR2 from the germline V gene are SGHDN and FVKESK. The ends were cut back, 4 bases at V and 3 bases at J, with 10 bases in the middle. This CDR3 region has 13 residues.